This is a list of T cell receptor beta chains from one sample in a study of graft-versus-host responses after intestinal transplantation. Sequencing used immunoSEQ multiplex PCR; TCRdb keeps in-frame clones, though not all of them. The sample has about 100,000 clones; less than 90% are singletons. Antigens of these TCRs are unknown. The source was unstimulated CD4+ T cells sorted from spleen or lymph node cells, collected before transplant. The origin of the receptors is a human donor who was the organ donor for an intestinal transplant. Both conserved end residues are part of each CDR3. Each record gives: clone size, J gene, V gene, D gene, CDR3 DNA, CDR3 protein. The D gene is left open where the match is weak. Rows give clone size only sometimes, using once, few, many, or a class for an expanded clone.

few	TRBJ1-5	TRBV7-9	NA	TGTGCCAGCAGCTTAGAGGGGGATCAGCCCCAGCATTTT	CASSLEGDQPQHF
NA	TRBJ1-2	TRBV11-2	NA	TGTGCCAGCAGCCTACTAGGCCGGACAAGATATGGCTACACCTTC	CASSLLGRTRYGYTF
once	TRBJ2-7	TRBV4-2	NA	TGTGCCAGCAGCCAAGAACAGGGCTACGAGCAGTACTTC	CASSQEQGYEQYF
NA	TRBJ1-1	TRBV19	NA	TGTGCCAGTAGGCCCGGACGGATGAACACTGAAGCTTTCTTT	CASRPGRMNTEAFF
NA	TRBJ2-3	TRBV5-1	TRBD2	TGCGCCAGCAGCTCGGATATTAGCGGGGGGCTCCAGGGAGATACGCAGTATTTT	CASSSDISGGLQGDTQYF
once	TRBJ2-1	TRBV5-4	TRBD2	TGTGCCAGCATGCTAGCGGGTGGGAGCTCCTACAATGAGCAGTTCTTC	CASMLAGGSSYNEQFF
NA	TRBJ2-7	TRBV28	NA	TGTGCCAGCAGCCAGGGGCCAACCTACGAGCAGTACTTC	CASSQGPTYEQYF
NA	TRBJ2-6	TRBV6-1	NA	TGTGCCAGCGGCGGACAGTCTGGGGCCAACGTCCTGACTTTC	CASGGQSGANVLTF
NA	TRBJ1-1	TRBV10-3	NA	TGTGCCATCAGTGAGTCAGCAGGGATGAACACTGAAGCTTTCTTT	CAISESAGMNTEAFF
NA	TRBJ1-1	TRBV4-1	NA	TGCGCCAGCAGCTCGCGTACTGAAGCTTTCTTT	CASSSRTEAFF
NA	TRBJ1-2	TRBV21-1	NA	TGTGCCAGCAGCAAAGTGGGCAGGGGGTATGAATACGCTAACTATGGCTACACCTTC	CASSKVGRGYEYANYGYTF
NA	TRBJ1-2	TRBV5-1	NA	TGCGCCAGCAGCTTGGAGTCAGGGGACTATGGCTACACCTTC	CASSLESGDYGYTF
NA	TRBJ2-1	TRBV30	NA	TGTGCCTGGAGTGTAGAAGGGGGGGGCCGCGCCCGCTCCTACAATGAGCAGTTCTTC	CAWSVEGGGRARSYNEQFF
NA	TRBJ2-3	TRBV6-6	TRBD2	TGTGCCAGCAGGGTAGTAGCGGGGGGCGCCACAGATACGCAGTATTTT	CASRVVAGGATDTQYF
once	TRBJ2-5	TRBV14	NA	TGTGCCAGCAGCCAAGATTCGCCCGGCGGAGGGACCCAGTACTTC	CASSQDSPGGGTQYF
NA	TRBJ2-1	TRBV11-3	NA	TGTGCCAGCAGCGATGGGGCCTACAATGAGCAGTTCTTC	CASSDGAYNEQFF
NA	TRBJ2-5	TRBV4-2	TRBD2	TGTGCCAGCAGCCAGCGTTGGACTAGCGGGGTAGATGAGACCCAGTACTTC	CASSQRWTSGVDETQYF
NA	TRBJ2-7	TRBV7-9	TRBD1	TGTGCCAGCAGCCAAGGGACAGGGAATCCCTACGAGCAGTACTTC	CASSQGTGNPYEQYF
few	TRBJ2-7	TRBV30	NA	TGTGCCTGGAGAAACATCGCCTACGAGCAGTACTTC	CAWRNIAYEQYF
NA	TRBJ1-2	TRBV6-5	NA	TGTGCCAGCAGTTACTCAGGAGCCTATGGCTACACCTTC	CASSYSGAYGYTF
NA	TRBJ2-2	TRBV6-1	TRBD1	TGTGCCAGCTTAAGGGGGCCTGGGGAGCTGTTTTTT	CASLRGPGELFF
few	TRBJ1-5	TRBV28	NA	TGTGCCAGCAGTTTAGGGGCGGGGGATCAGCCCCAGCATTTT	CASSLGAGDQPQHF
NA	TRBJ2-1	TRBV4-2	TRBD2	TGTGCCAGCAGCCAAGTGGGCGGGGGGGCCCCCAATGAGCAGTTCTTC	CASSQVGGGAPNEQFF
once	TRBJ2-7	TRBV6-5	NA	TGTGCCAGCAGTTACGCCAGGGGGGTCGAGCAGTACTTC	CASSYARGVEQYF
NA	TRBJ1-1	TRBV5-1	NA	TGCGCCAGCAGCACCGTTCCGAACACTGAAGCTTTCTTT	CASSTVPNTEAFF
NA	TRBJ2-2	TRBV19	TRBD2	TGTGCCAGTAATCGGGGGGGCCGATTCACCGGGGAGCTGTTTTTT	CASNRGGRFTGELFF
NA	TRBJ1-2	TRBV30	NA	TGTGCCTGGAGGACAGAGAACTATGGCTACACCTTC	CAWRTENYGYTF
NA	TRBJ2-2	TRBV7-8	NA	TGTGCCAGCAGCTTGTGGACCCTAACCGGGGAGCTGTTTTTT	CASSLWTLTGELFF
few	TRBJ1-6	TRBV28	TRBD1	TGTGCCAGCAGGGGGTGGACAGGCCGCCTTAATTCACCCCTCCACTTT	CASRGWTGRLNSPLHF
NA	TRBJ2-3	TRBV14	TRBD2	TGTGCCAGCAGCCGCCTCACTAGCGGGGGGGCAAGTACGCAGTATTTT	CASSRLTSGGASTQYF
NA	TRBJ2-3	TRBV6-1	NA	TGTGCCAGCACCACGGGGGGCGGTTCAGATACGCAGTATTTT	CASTTGGGSDTQYF
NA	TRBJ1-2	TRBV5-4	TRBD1	TGTGCCAGCAGCACTGGACAGGGGGTTGGCTACACCTTC	CASSTGQGVGYTF
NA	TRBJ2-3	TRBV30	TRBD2	TGTGCCTGGGGACTAGCGGGGAGGGATACGCAGTATTTT	CAWGLAGRDTQYF
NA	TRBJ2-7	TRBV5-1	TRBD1	TGCGCCAGCAGCTTGGTACAGGGGGGCCAAGCACAGTACTTC	CASSLVQGGQAQYF
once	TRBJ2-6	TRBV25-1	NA	TGTGCCAGCAGGGCCCCTGGGGCCAACGTCCTGACTTTC	CASRAPGANVLTF
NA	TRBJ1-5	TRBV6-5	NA	TGTGCCAGCAGCCGTTTCCCGGATAGTCCCCAGCATTTT	CASSRFPDSPQHF
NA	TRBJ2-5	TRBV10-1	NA	TGCGCCAGCAGTGACCCAACCGACCCGAGGACCCAGTACTTC	CASSDPTDPRTQYF
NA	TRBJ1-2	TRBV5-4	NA	TGTGCCAGCAGCTTGGACAGCTATGGCTACACCTTC	CASSLDSYGYTF
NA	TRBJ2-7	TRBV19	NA	TGTGCCAGTAGTCCTAGGTTTTGGGGCGCCTACGAGCAGTACTTC	CASSPRFWGAYEQYF
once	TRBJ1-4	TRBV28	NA	TGTGCCAGCAATAGGGACACAATAAATGAAAAACTGTTTTTT	CASNRDTINEKLFF